This TCR beta chain came from a study of control samples from healthy donors and cancer patients. Using immunoSEQ multiplex PCR, the repertoire was profiled, and TCRdb retains in-frame clones only, with some absent. Of about 150,000 clones listed, roughly 93% were seen once; the top ten hold 5.5% to 7.5%. V shed 3 bases and J 7 bases; nucleotides not matched to a gene: 7. This CDR3 contains 14 residues. The germline gives CDR1 SGDLS, CDR2 YYNGEE. The chain employs TRBV9 and TRBJ1-2; 9 positions match TRBD1. Input material: blood. This receptor was identified in a man younger than 35 in good health. DNA for the CDR3: TGTGCCAGCAGCGAAACAGGGGGCCCAGGTGGCTACACCTTC. It encodes CASSETGGPGGYTF.